This TCR beta chain was sequenced during a study of T-cell reconstitution after alpha-beta-depleted transplantation in children (dated by TCRdb to about 2016). At the level of the whole study: Using TCR repertoire profiling, the study followed T-cell immune reconstitution in a quantitative way in children after TCRalphabeta/CD19-depleted allogeneic hematopoietic cell transplantation.

As concerns this clonotype: Its specific antigen is unknown. There are no base qualities to consult, and no much larger clone falls within one base.

Sample treatment or condition, as interpreted from the label and publication: allogeneic hematopoietic cell transplantation with graft depleted of TCRalphabeta T cells and CD19 B cells. The transplant recipients were children given TCRalphabeta/CD19-depleted allogeneic hematopoietic cell grafts. Here is what the overall study found, with its caveats: In some patients, the high TCRbeta diversity seen at day 60 was put down to recipient T cells and intrathymic progenitors that had survived conditioning. Over the following months the frequencies of hyperexpanded clones went down, and after one year T-cell counts and TCRbeta diversity were mostly credited to newly produced T cells. The apparently early alphabetaT-cell count recovery about two months after transplant was reportedly dependent on only several hundred rapidly expanded clones derived from non-depleted graft cells.

Library preparation used PCR. Instrument on record: Illumina HiSeq 2500. TCR library preparation used molecular barcoding, with unique molecular identifiers applied to normalize quantification of the TCRbeta repertoire. Clones were called with MiXCR by TCRdb after fastp trimmed the public reads at Q25, and only in-frame beta chains were retained. Here each entry gathers all rows of one CDR3 protein and keeps the most common genes and DNA. This sample lists about 420,000 distinct CDR3 sequences; 15% to 20% were detected once. The ten largest clonotypes hold just under 30% of the sample. From the cysteine up to the phenylalanine, the CDR3 has a length of 13 residues. The CDR3 DNA has 39 bases and is translated from base 1. Trimming leaves V shorter by 7 bases and J shorter by 6 bases, with the junction holding 4 bases beyond the gene matches.

The V and J segments used are TRBV12-3 or TRBV12-4 and TRBJ2-1, and 9 bases in between align with TRBD2. Specimen: PBMCs, mostly from graft donor cells, collected 360 days after TCRalphabeta/CD19-depleted stem cell transplant. This clonotype was obtained from a boy under two years old who had a stem cell transplant for Wiskott-Aldrich syndrome, so the T cells may come from the graft donor. The nucleotide sequence is TGTGCCAGCACCGCGACTAGCGGCAATGAGCAGTTCTTC. Translated, this gives CASTATSGNEQFF.